The 26 T cell receptor beta chains below come from one sample, sequenced in a study of glioma-infiltrating T cells. TCR alpha and beta CDR3 regions were amplified from RNA using iRepertoire nested multiplex PCR. TCRdb independently ran MiXCR on the multiplex PCR reads; one entry per CDR3 protein. The sample comprises 100,000 to 150,000 distinct CDR3 sequences, approximately 25% of which are singletons, and roughly 15% rests with the top ten. The sample consisted of glioma tissue, nonneoplastic brain tissue, or PBMCs (not recorded which). These receptors all stem from a human donor with low-grade glioma or glioblastoma, undergoing nonglioma brain surgery, or in good health (not recorded which).

The table lists this clonotype with many counts. The genes are TRBV2 and TRBJ1-6, with 7 bases fitting TRBD1. Per the germline V gene, CDR1 is SNHLY and CDR2 is FYNNEI. V shed 7 bases and J 3 bases; nucleotides not matched to a gene: 3. The CDR3 spans 14 residues. For the CDR3, the DNA is TGTGCCAGCAAACGGGACAGCTATAATTCACCCCTCCACTTT. Protein: CASKRDSYNSPLHF.

This chain's CDR3 is CSVEEGGGTDTQYF. In DNA form, the CDR3 reads TGCAGCGTTGAAGAGGGAGGCGGCACAGATACGCAGTATTTT. V usage is TRBV29-1 and J usage is TRBJ2-3; D might be TRBD2 (6 bases). Trimming removed 0 bases from V and 1 base from J, with 8 bases in between. Germline V gene sequence: CDR1 SQVTM, CDR2 ANQGSEA. This CDR3 region has 14 residues.

In this sample, this clonotype turned up many times. The chain carries TRBV18 and TRBJ2-7, with TRBD2 as a possible D gene (6 bases). V lost 3 bases and J lost 5, with 11 bases in between. This CDR3 has 13 residues. Germline V gene lookup returns CDR1 KGHSH and CDR2 LQKENI. The CDR3: CASSPGGPHEQYF. The CDR3 nucleotides read TGTGCCAGCTCACCGGGAGGACCCCACGAGCAGTACTTC.

Points on this clonotype: A much larger clone sits a single nucleotide away, making a read error possible. The V gene is TRBV7-9, the J gene TRBJ2-1; a weak D match, TRBD1 (6 bases). Germline CDR1 reads SEHNR; CDR2 reads FQNEAQ (reference sequence). The CDR3 loop spans 12 amino acids. The CDR3 region has the DNA TGTGCCAGCAGCCGAACCGGGACATGGAGAATCTTC. Residues: CASSRTGTWRIF. Full variable domain (outside the CDR3, taken from reference TRBV7-9 and TRBJ2-1): DTGVSQNPRHKITKRGQNVTFRCDPISEHNRLYWYRQTLGQGPEFLTYFQNEAQLEKSRLLSDRFSAERPKGSFSTLEIQRTEQGDSAMYLCASSRTGTWRIFGPGTRLTVL.

This clonotype appeared many times. The V gene is TRBV7-2, the J gene TRBJ2-7; 7 bases align to TRBD1. Germline trimming cut 5 bases from V and 2 bases from J; bases unmatched to any gene: 6. The CDR3 loop spans 14 amino acids. Germline loops: CDR1 SGHTA, CDR2 FQGNSA. This CDR3 is CASSGKQGTYEQYF. The CDR3 nucleotides read TGTGCCAGCAGCGGAAAACAGGGGACCTACGAGCAGTACTTC.

With regard to this clonotype: This may come from a read error, since a much larger clone is one base off. The chain recombines TRBV7-2 with TRBJ2-7; D is unresolved. The CDR3 length is 14 residues. V was pared by 7 bases and J by 2 bases, with 15 bases between. Germline V gene sequence: CDR1 SGHTA, CDR2 FQGNSA. The CDR3 region has the DNA TGTGCCAGCATCCCAAGGACGCCTACCTACGAGCAGTACTTC. Protein: CASIPRTPTYEQYF.

This clonotype was counted ten times or more. This sequence joins TRBV6-1 and TRBJ2-2; the D gene could be TRBD1 or TRBD2 (5 bases each). CDR3 length equals 14 residues. From germline, CDR1 is MNHNS and CDR2 SASEGT. Trimming removed 6 bases at V and 2 bases at J, with 10 bases between. CDR3 DNA: TGTGCCAGCAGCTCGGGGCAAAACACCGGGGAGCTGTTTTTT. Translation gives CASSSGQNTGELFF.

As regards this clonotype: With a much larger clone just one base away, this may be a read error. The rearrangement joins TRBV10-3 to TRBJ1-5; D might be TRBD1 (6 bases). The germline V gene encodes CDR1 ENHRY and CDR2 SYGVKD. V gave up 3 bases and J gave up 2 bases, with 14 bases separating them. The CDR3 is 16 amino acids. The CDR3 region has the DNA TGTGCCATCAGTGACCAGACAGGTTTCGGCAATCAGCCCCAGCATTTT. Translated: CAISDQTGFGNQPQHF.

V is TRBV29-1 and J is TRBJ1-5, with 9 bases lining up with TRBD1. Per germline, CDR1 SQVTM and CDR2 ANQGSEA. V trimming: 6 bases; J trimming: 0 bases; junction bases outside the gene matches: 3. This CDR3 is built from 14 residues. CDR3 nucleotides: TGCAGCGTGGGGGGACAGGGTAGCAATCAGCCCCAGCATTTT. Protein product: CSVGGQGSNQPQHF.

The table lists this clonotype with many counts. The chain uses TRBV20-1 and TRBJ2-1; 7 positions match TRBD2. CDR3 length equals 14 residues. CDR1 and CDR2 from the germline V gene are DFQATT and SNEGSKA (reference sequence). The ends lost 3 bases at V and 1 base at J; junction bases unmatched: 3. CDR3 region: CSARGLLSYNEQFF. DNA of the CDR3: TGCAGTGCTAGGGGACTATTGTCCTACAATGAGCAGTTCTTC.

This clonotype occurred many times. This chain links TRBV29-1 with TRBJ2-7; TRBD1 matches at 10 bases. The CDR3 extends over 13 amino acids. Germline assignment: CDR1 SQVTM and CDR2 ANQGSEA. V gave up 7 bases and J gave up 6 bases; unmatched junction bases: 9. The CDR3 sequence: CSAGLDRGVEQYF. In DNA, the CDR3 is TGCAGCGCCGGACTGGACAGGGGGGTCGAGCAGTACTTC.

This clonotype was detected ten times or more. The V call is TRBV27, the J call TRBJ2-3; TRBD2 matches 11 bases. The CDR3 covers 18 residues. V shed 0 bases and J 3 bases; nucleotides not matched to a gene: 8. Per the germline V gene, CDR1 is MNHEY and CDR2 is SMNVEV (reference sequence). The CDR3 DNA reads TGTGCCAGCAGTTTATCGCGGGTAGCGGGAGGGATAACAGATACGCAGTATTTT. Amino acid sequence: CASSLSRVAGGITDTQYF.

This clonotype was counted many times. The rearrangement joins TRBV20-1 to TRBJ2-1; 8 bases are shared with TRBD1. The CDR3 runs 15 residues. CDR1 is DFQATT, CDR2 SNEGSKA, per germline (reference sequence). V lost 2 bases and J lost 5; bases outside the gene matches: 8. CDR3 nucleotides: TGCAGTGCTAGACTGGACAGGGTAGTCCACAATGAGCAGTTCTTC. It specifies CSARLDRVVHNEQFF.

The chain combines TRBV7-3 with TRBJ2-1; TRBD2 might be the D (6 bases). Germline CDR1 and CDR2: SGHTA and FQGTGA. V shed 0 bases and J shed 9 bases, with 9 bases lying between them. CDR3 length: 13 residues. Here the CDR3 reads CASSLTQAGEQFF. The CDR3 DNA sequence: TGTGCCAGCAGCTTAACGCAAGCGGGTGAGCAGTTCTTC.

This clonotype was picked up many times. The V and J genes are TRBV6-6 and TRBJ2-3; TRBD2 matches 13 bases. Germline CDR1 and CDR2: MNHNY and SVGAGI (reference sequence). J lost 6 bases, V lost 0 bases, and 6 bases had no gene match. The CDR3 length is 17 residues. CDR3 coding DNA: TGTGCCAGCAGTTACTCCCTCACTAGCGGGAGGGGTGATACGCAGTATTTT. As protein: CASSYSLTSGRGDTQYF.

This clonotype was observed many times. The V and J genes are TRBV15 and TRBJ1-1; D is unresolved. The V gene's germline CDR1 is LNHNV and CDR2 YYDKDF (reference sequence). The CDR3 has 15 residues. The germline V and J ends were trimmed by 0 bases and 5 bases, with 13 bases remaining between them. DNA for the CDR3: TGTGCCACCAGCAGAGAGAGACTCTTGAGAACTGAAGCTTTCTTT. This gives the protein CATSRERLLRTEAFF.

This chain uses TRBV4-1 with TRBJ2-1; D gene unclear. Germline V CDR1 and CDR2: MGHRA, YSYEKL. This CDR3 is 16 amino acids long. Trimming shortened V by 6 bases and J by 5 bases, and 20 bases separated the two germline ends. The CDR3 sequence: CASRHLNVPSHNEQFF. CDR3 nucleotides: TGCGCCAGCAGACATCTCAATGTCCCGAGCCACAATGAGCAGTTCTTC.

This clonotype was counted at least ten times. The CDR3 sequence is CASSQDQETQYF. For the CDR3, the DNA is TGTGCCAGCAGCCAAGACCAAGAGACCCAGTACTTC. The chain couples TRBV3-1 to TRBJ2-5; no reliable D call. Trimming left V 0 bases short and J 1 base short, with 0 bases between. The length of the CDR3 is 12 residues. Germline CDR1 and CDR2: LGHDT and YNNKEL (reference sequence).

The table lists this clonotype with a few counts. The chain links TRBV29-1 to TRBJ2-7; D possibly corresponds to TRBD1 (5 bases). Trimming took 0 bases from V and 3 from J, leaving 6 bases between them. Looked up from germline, CDR1 is SQVTM and CDR2 is ANQGSEA. The length of the CDR3 is 12 residues. The chain's CDR3 is CSVEEDSYEQYF. The DNA for the CDR3 is TGCAGCGTTGAAGAAGACAGCTACGAGCAGTACTTC.

Here the CDR3 reads CASRKDIGGSYEQYF. CDR3 nucleotides: TGTGCCAGCAGGAAAGACATTGGAGGATCCTACGAGCAGTACTTC. V and J are TRBV6-1 and TRBJ2-7; weak D call: TRBD2 (5 bases). V was shortened by 6 bases and J by 1 base, with 16 bases between the two germline ends. The length of the CDR3 is 15 residues. The V gene's germline CDR1 is MNHNS and CDR2 SASEGT.

This clonotype was seen many times. The chain has TRBV7-2 and TRBJ1-2; D gene ambiguous. Trimming pared 1 base from V and 1 base from J, leaving 4 bases between. The CDR3 covers 13 residues. Germline V gene data show CDR1 as SGHTA and CDR2 as FQGNSA. CDR3 residues: CASSLDNNYGYTF. CDR3 sequence (DNA): TGTGCCAGCAGCTTAGACAATAACTATGGCTACACCTTC.

A few counts support this clonotype. This chain uses TRBV5-4 with TRBJ1-1; D perhaps matches TRBD1 (6 bases). Trimming cost V 1 base and J 2 bases, with 12 bases left between them. Germline V gives CDR1 SGHNT, CDR2 YYREEE (reference sequence). There are 15 residues in the CDR3. CDR3 residues: CASSLPPGANTEAFF. The CDR3 region has the DNA TGTGCCAGCAGCTTGCCCCCAGGGGCTAACACTGAAGCTTTCTTT.

V and J are TRBV19 and TRBJ2-3; D is unresolved. Trimming took 3 bases from V and 2 from J, leaving 15 bases between them. There are 16 residues in the CDR3. Looked up from germline, CDR1 is LNHDA and CDR2 is SQIVND (reference sequence). CDR3 sequence: CASSMRWDILTDTQYF. In DNA, the CDR3 is TGTGCCAGTAGTATGAGATGGGATATCCTCACAGATACGCAGTATTTT. The full variable domain, in which reference TRBV19 and TRBJ2-3 provide the parts outside the CDR3, is DGGITQSPKYLFRKEGQNVTLSCEQNLNHDAMYWYRQDPGQGLRLIYYSQIVNDFQKGDIAEGYSVSREKKESFPLTVTSAQKNPTAFYLCASSMRWDILTDTQYFGPGTRLTVL.

This clonotype was recorded at least ten times. The chain employs TRBV6-1 and TRBJ2-3, with D tentatively TRBD2 (6 bases). Germline V lookup: CDR1 MNHNS, CDR2 SASEGT. The CDR3 sequence is 16 residues long. V was shortened by 6 bases and J by 3 bases, with 19 bases between the two germline ends. This chain's CDR3 is CASSQEETRETDTQYF. CDR3 coding DNA: TGTGCCAGCAGCCAGGAGGAGACTAGAGAGACAGATACGCAGTATTTT.

Worth noting for this clonotype: At one end the junction does not follow the germline gene, possibly because of a read error. The J gene is TRBJ2-5, the V gene TRBV19; TRBD2 matches at 8 bases. The germline V gene encodes CDR1 LNHDA and CDR2 SQIVND (reference sequence). The length of the CDR3 is 15 residues. CDR3 DNA: TGTGCCAGTAGAGGAACTAGCGGATCTCAAGGGACCCAGTACTTC. Encoded protein: CASRGTSGSQGTQYF.

This clonotype showed up many times. The genes are TRBV7-9 and TRBJ2-5; D is undetermined. Looked up from germline, CDR1 is SEHNR and CDR2 is FQNEAQ (reference sequence). V gave up 5 bases and J gave up 0 bases, with 4 bases separating them. This CDR3 has 12 residues. This CDR3 is CASSPHQETQYF. The CDR3 DNA reads as TGTGCCAGCAGCCCCCACCAAGAGACCCAGTACTTC.